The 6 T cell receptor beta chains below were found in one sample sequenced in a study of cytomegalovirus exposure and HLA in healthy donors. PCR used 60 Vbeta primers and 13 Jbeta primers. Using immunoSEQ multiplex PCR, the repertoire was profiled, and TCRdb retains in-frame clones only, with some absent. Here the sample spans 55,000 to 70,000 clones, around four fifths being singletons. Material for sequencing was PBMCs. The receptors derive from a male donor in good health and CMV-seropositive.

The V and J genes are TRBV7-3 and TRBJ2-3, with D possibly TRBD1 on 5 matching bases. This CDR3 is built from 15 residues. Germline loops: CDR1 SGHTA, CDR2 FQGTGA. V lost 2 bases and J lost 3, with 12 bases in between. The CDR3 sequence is CASSLLPGMTDTQYF. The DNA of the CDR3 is TGTGCCAGCAGCTTACTGCCAGGGATGACAGATACGCAGTATTTT.

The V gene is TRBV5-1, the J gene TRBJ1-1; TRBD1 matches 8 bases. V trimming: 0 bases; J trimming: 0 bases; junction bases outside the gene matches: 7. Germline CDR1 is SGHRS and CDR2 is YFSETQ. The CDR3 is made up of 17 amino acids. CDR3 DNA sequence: TGCGCCAGCAGCTTGGGGGCAGGGGGCTATGTGAACACTGAAGCTTTCTTT. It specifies CASSLGAGGYVNTEAFF.

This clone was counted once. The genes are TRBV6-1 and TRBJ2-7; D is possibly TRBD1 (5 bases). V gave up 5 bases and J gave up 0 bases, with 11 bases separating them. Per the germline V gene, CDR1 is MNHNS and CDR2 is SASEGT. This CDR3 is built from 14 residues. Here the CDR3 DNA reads TGTGCCAGCAGTCGGACAACGAGCTCCTACGAGCAGTACTTC. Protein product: CASSRTTSSYEQYF.

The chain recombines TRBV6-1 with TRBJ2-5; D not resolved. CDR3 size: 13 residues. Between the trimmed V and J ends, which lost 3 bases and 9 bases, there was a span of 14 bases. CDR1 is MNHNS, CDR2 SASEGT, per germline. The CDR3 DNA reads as TGTGCCAGCAGTGACGCCGTTCAAACGGCCCAGTACTTC. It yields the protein CASSDAVQTAQYF.

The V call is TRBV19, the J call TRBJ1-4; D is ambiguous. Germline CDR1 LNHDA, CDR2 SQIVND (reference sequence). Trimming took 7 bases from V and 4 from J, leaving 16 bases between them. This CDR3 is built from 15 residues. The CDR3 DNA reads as TGTGCCAGTATGCACCTCGGGATCCATAATGAAAAACTGTTTTTT. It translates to CASMHLGIHNEKLFF.

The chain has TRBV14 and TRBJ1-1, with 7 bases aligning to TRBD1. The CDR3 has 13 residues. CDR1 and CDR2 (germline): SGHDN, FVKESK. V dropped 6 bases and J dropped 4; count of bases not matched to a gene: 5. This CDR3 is CASRNQGGTEAFF. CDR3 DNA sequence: TGTGCCAGCAGAAACCAGGGGGGCACTGAAGCTTTCTTT.